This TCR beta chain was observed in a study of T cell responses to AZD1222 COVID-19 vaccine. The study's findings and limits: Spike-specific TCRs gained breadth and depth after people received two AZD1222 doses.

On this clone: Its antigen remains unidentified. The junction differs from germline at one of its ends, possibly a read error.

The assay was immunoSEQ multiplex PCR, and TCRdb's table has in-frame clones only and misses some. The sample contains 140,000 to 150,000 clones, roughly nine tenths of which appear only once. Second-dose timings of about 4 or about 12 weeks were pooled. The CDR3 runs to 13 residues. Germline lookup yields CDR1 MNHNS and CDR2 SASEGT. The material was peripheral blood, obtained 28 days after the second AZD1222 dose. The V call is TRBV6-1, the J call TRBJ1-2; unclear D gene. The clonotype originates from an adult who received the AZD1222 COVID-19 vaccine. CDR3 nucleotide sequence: TGTGCCAGCAGGGAAGGGTGGGACTATGGCTACACCTTC. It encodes CASREGWDYGYTF.